Following are 10 T cell receptor beta chains from one sample sequenced in a study of shared clonotypes between healthy human individuals. This table comes from immunoSEQ multiplex PCR, and its TCRdb copy is limited to in-frame clones, with some not included. The table records millions of clones, about 93% of them present only once. Positive CCR7 selection of CD45RO-negative cells yielded the naive CD8 cells, and terminally differentiated effector memory CD45RA+ cells were excluded. Sequencing used naive CD8+ T cells from PBMCs. Receptor source: a young man in good health. Some clones in this sample may be carry-over from other donors' samples.

Comments on this clone: Other DNA variants within this sample encode the same CDR3. The chain couples TRBV27 to TRBJ2-7, with TRBD1 matching 9 bases. The CDR3 is made up of 15 amino acids. The V gene end was trimmed by 3 bases and the J gene end by 4 bases; junction bases not matched to a gene: 7. Germline lookup yields CDR1 MNHEY and CDR2 SMNVEV (reference sequence). CDR3 nucleotides: TGTGCCAGCAGTTTTGGGGGACAGGGAAATTACGAGCAGTACTTC. Its translation: CASSFGGQGNYEQYF.

This chain links TRBV27 with TRBJ1-1; TRBD1 aligns across 8 bases. Germline assignment: CDR1 MNHEY and CDR2 SMNVEV (reference sequence). J lost 6 bases, V lost 6 bases, and 6 bases had no gene match. The CDR3 is 13 amino acids. CDR3 nucleotide sequence: TGTGCCAGCAGCCCTTGGACAGGGTCTGAAGCTTTCTTT. Translated, it gives CASSPWTGSEAFF.

A word on this clone: The sample contains more than one DNA sequence encoding this CDR3. This rearrangement joins TRBV5-1 to TRBJ2-7; a possible D gene is TRBD1 (5 bases). CDR1 and CDR2 from the germline V gene are SGHRS and YFSETQ. Trimming removed 0 bases from V and 3 bases from J, with 7 bases in between. The CDR3 runs to 13 residues. The CDR3 nucleotides read TGCGCCAGCAGCTTGGACGACAGCTACGAGCAGTACTTC. Translation gives CASSLDDSYEQYF.

The chain is built from TRBV19 and TRBJ1-1, with D tentatively TRBD1 (5 bases). Germline-derived CDR1 and CDR2 are LNHDA and SQIVND (reference sequence). The CDR3 is 16 amino acids. V dropped 3 bases and J dropped 1 base, with 15 bases sitting between them. CDR3 DNA sequence: TGTGCCAGTAGTATCGGGCCGGGACGGCCGAACACTGAAGCTTTCTTT. It specifies CASSIGPGRPNTEAFF.

The V call is TRBV7-9, the J call TRBJ1-1; 8 bases match TRBD1. V trimming: 5 bases; J trimming: 9 bases; junction bases outside the gene matches: 5. The CDR3 is made up of 12 amino acids. Germline-derived CDR1 and CDR2 are SEHNR and FQNEAQ (reference sequence). Here the CDR3 DNA reads TGTGCCAGCAGCCCCGGACAGGGAAAAGCTTTCTTT. As protein: CASSPGQGKAFF. Filled out from reference TRBV7-9 and TRBJ1-1, the complete variable domain reads DTGVSQNPRHKITKRGQNVTFRCDPISEHNRLYWYRQTLGQGPEFLTYFQNEAQLEKSRLLSDRFSAERPKGSFSTLEIQRTEQGDSAMYLCASSPGQGKAFFGQGTRLTVV.

The chain is built from TRBV21-1 and TRBJ1-5; TRBD1, as called in the table, went unchecked against the DNA. TRBV21-1 constitutes a pseudogene. The length of the CDR3 is 14 residues. In DNA form, the CDR3 reads TGTGCCAGCAGCATTTGGGACAGCGATCAGCCCCAGCATTTT. As protein: CASSIWDSDQPQHF.

This chain links TRBV29-1 with TRBJ2-1, with D hard to call. Germline loops: CDR1 SQVTM, CDR2 ANQGSEA. There are 12 residues in the CDR3. The ends were cut back, 2 bases at V and 4 bases at J, with 6 bases in the middle. The CDR3: CSVEFEYNEQFF. As DNA, the CDR3 is TGCAGCGTTGAATTCGAATACAATGAGCAGTTCTTC.

The rearrangement links TRBV11-1 to TRBJ2-1; D is uncertain. Trimming cost V 6 bases and J 5 bases, with 20 bases left between them. From germline, CDR1 is SGHAT and CDR2 FQDESV (reference sequence). The CDR3 contains 16 residues. The CDR3 sequence is CASRPLTVVGNNEQFF. The CDR3 region has the DNA TGTGCCAGCAGACCACTTACGGTCGTCGGTAACAATGAGCAGTTCTTC.

This sequence joins TRBV7-8 and TRBJ2-5; possible D gene TRBD2, 7 bases. V dropped 7 bases and J dropped 0 bases, with 18 bases sitting between them. This CDR3 comprises 16 residues. Germline V gene sequence: CDR1 SGHVS, CDR2 FQNEAQ. In nucleotides, the CDR3 is TGTGCCAGCATCAGAGGGGGGGGCTCGTACCAAGAGACCCAGTACTTC. It encodes CASIRGGGSYQETQYF.

V is TRBV9 and J is TRBJ2-2, with 10 bases fitting TRBD2. CDR3 length: 16 residues. V lost 2 bases and J lost 4; bases outside the gene matches: 5. Germline CDR1 is SGDLS and CDR2 is YYNGEE. The CDR3 nucleotides are TGTGCCAGCAGCGTCGGACTAGCGGAGATCACCGGGGAGCTGTTTTTT. This sequence encodes CASSVGLAEITGELFF.